These 31 T cell receptor beta chains share one sample of origin, sequenced in a study of shared clonotypes between healthy human individuals. Assay: immunoSEQ multiplex PCR; the TCRdb copy retains only in-frame clones and omits some. In the table there are a few million clones, 90% to 95% of which are singletons. What was sequenced was naive CD4+ T cells from PBMCs. The subset was: CD45RA+ positively selected. These receptor sequences come from a man between 18 and 29 years old in good health. Some clones in this sample may be carry-over from other donors' samples.

This clone was recorded only once. The J gene is TRBJ2-2, the V gene TRBV7-9; D is ambiguous. The length of the CDR3 is 15 residues. The V gene lost 5 bases and the J gene lost 6 bases, with 16 bases spanning the gap. The germline V gene has CDR1 SEHNR and CDR2 FQNEAQ (reference sequence). The CDR3 spells CASSISSGSSGELFF. The CDR3 DNA reads TGTGCCAGCAGCATATCATCGGGTAGTTCCGGGGAGCTGTTTTTT.

In regard to this clone: This CDR3 is also generated by other DNA sequences in the sample. This chain uses TRBV9 with TRBJ2-7; 7 nucleotides align to TRBD1. Trimming removed 0 bases from V and 3 bases from J; junction bases left unmatched: 3. The length of the CDR3 is 14 residues. CDR1 and CDR2 (germline): SGDLS, YYNGEE. CDR3 sequence (DNA): TGTGCCAGCAGCGTAGGACAGGGCGTCTACGAGCAGTACTTC. Protein sequence: CASSVGQGVYEQYF.

The V call is TRBV11-2, the J call TRBJ1-1; 10 bases match TRBD1. The CDR3 covers 16 residues. With 1 base clipped from V and 4 bases from J, the junction kept 6 bases outside the gene matches. CDR1 and CDR2 from the germline V gene are SGHAT and FQNNGV. The CDR3 is CASSLVRTGGATEAFF. The CDR3 region has the DNA TGTGCCAGCAGCTTAGTTCGGACAGGGGGTGCCACTGAAGCTTTCTTT. Supplemented by reference TRBV11-2 and TRBJ1-1, the full variable domain reads EAGVAQSPRYKIIEKRQSVAFWCNPISGHATLYWYQQILGQGPKLLIQFQNNGVVDDSQLPKDRFSAERLKGVDSTLKIQPAKLEDSAVYLCASSLVRTGGATEAFFGQGTRLTVV.

This chain joins TRBV7-7 and TRBJ1-2; weak D call: TRBD1 (5 bases). The V and J ends lost 5 bases and 4 bases respectively, with 20 bases between them. Germline lookup yields CDR1 SSHAT and CDR2 FNYEAQ (reference sequence). The CDR3 length is 16 residues. CDR3 amino acids: CASSPLTRGLSYGYTF. Here the CDR3 DNA reads TGTGCCAGCAGCCCCTTAACGCGGGGGTTATCCTATGGCTACACCTTC.

This sequence joins TRBV4-2 and TRBJ1-2, with TRBD1 matching over 8 bases. Germline CDR1 and CDR2: LGHNA and YNFKEQ. The CDR3 consists of 14 residues. V lost 4 bases and J lost 4; bases outside the gene matches: 5. The CDR3 DNA reads TGTGCCAGCAGCCCGACCGGACAGGGCTATGGCTACACCTTC. It codes for CASSPTGQGYGYTF.

This chain's CDR3 is CASSLAAGNSYEQYF. Written as DNA, the CDR3 is TGTGCCAGCAGCTTGGCTGCCGGGAACTCCTACGAGCAGTACTTC. The chain uses TRBV5-4 and TRBJ2-7, with D perhaps matching TRBD2 (5 bases). CDR1 and CDR2 from the germline V gene are SGHNT and YYREEE (reference sequence). The V end lost 0 bases, the J end lost 0 bases, and 10 bases lay between the germline ends. There are 15 residues in the CDR3.

This clone occurred a few times. The chain links TRBV7-2 to TRBJ1-1; 9 bases map to TRBD1. The CDR3 runs to 14 residues. V gave up 4 bases and J gave up 1 base; unmatched junction bases: 1. Per germline, CDR1 SGHTA and CDR2 FQGNSA. CDR3 protein: CASSSTGGNTEAFF. The CDR3 coding sequence is TGTGCCAGCAGCTCGACAGGGGGGAACACTGAAGCTTTCTTT. The whole variable domain, filled in from reference TRBV7-2 and TRBJ1-1, reads GAGVSQSPSNKVTEKGKDVELRCDPISGHTALYWYRQSLGQGLEFLIYFQGNSAPDKSGLPSDRFSAERTGGSVSTLTIQRTQQEDSAVYLCASSSTGGNTEAFFGQGTRLTVV.

J is TRBJ2-7 and V is TRBV27; 7 bases fit TRBD1. CDR3 size: 16 residues. Germline assignment: CDR1 MNHEY and CDR2 SMNVEV (reference sequence). J was trimmed by 7 bases and V by 5 bases; bases with no gene match: 17. The CDR3 DNA reads TGTGCCAGCAGTCGCGGACAGGCCCTTCCGTCTGGGGAGCAGTACTTC. It encodes CASSRGQALPSGEQYF.

The chain employs TRBV30 and TRBJ1-1; the D is unclear. This CDR3 region has 11 residues. Germline values: CDR1 GTSNPN, CDR2 SVGIG (reference sequence). Trimming cost V 0 bases and J 7 bases, with 6 bases left between them. This chain's CDR3 is CAWSVTREAFF. As DNA, the CDR3 is TGTGCCTGGAGTGTAACCCGTGAAGCTTTCTTT.

The CDR3 loop reads CASSIGLAGTKDTQYF. CDR3 sequence (DNA): TGTGCCAGTAGTATAGGACTAGCGGGAACAAAAGATACGCAGTATTTT. This sequence joins TRBV19 and TRBJ2-3; 11 nucleotides line up with TRBD2. Germline CDR1 is LNHDA and CDR2 is SQIVND (reference sequence). Trimming cost V 1 base and J 5 bases; bases outside gene matches: 5. The CDR3 has 16 residues.

The CDR3 DNA reads as TGTGCCAGCAGTTTCTCGGCTAGCAGTAAGACCCAGTACTTC. Its translation is CASSFSASSKTQYF. V and J are TRBV28 and TRBJ2-5, with D tentatively TRBD2 (5 bases). Germline assignment: CDR1 MDHEN and CDR2 SYDVKM. Trimming removed 3 bases from V and 6 bases from J, with 14 bases in between. The CDR3 length is 14 residues.

This chain uses TRBV14 with TRBJ2-5, with 9 bases lining up with TRBD1. The CDR3 has 15 residues. Germline lookup yields CDR1 SGHDN and CDR2 FVKESK. The junction had 6 bases not matched to a gene; V was cut back by 3 bases and J by 4 bases. The CDR3 sequence is CASSQGQGSPETQYF. The CDR3 coding sequence is TGTGCCAGCAGCCAGGGACAGGGAAGCCCAGAGACCCAGTACTTC.

The V gene is TRBV5-7, the J gene TRBJ1-3; TRBD1 agrees at 7 bases. TRBV5-7 is known as an ORF, though its function is uncertain. V gave up 2 bases and J gave up 4 bases; unmatched junction bases: 3. The length of the CDR3 is 14 residues. The CDR3 sequence: CASSFYRGGNTIYF. For the CDR3, the DNA is TGTGCCAGCAGCTTTTACAGGGGAGGAAACACCATATATTTT.

The chain has TRBV9 and TRBJ2-7; 8 positions match TRBD2. Germline-derived CDR1 and CDR2 are SGDLS and YYNGEE. The V and J ends lost 3 bases and 4 bases, in that order; junction bases with no gene match: 6. The CDR3 covers 14 residues. The CDR3 DNA is TGTGCCAGCAGCGCAACTAGCGGAATATACGAGCAGTACTTC. Its protein product is CASSATSGIYEQYF.

This clone was found once. The J gene is TRBJ2-7, the V gene TRBV25-1, with D possibly being TRBD1 (5 bases). The CDR3 runs 14 residues. V was pared by 4 bases and J by 0 bases, with 10 bases between. CDR1 and CDR2 (germline): MGHDK, SYGVNS. CDR3 coding DNA: TGTGCCAGCAGTGGACAGCTAAACTCCTACGAGCAGTACTTC. This translates into CASSGQLNSYEQYF.

The chain has TRBV6-6 and TRBJ2-1; D remains ambiguous. The V end was cut by 5 bases, the J end by 4 bases, with 15 bases between. The germline gives CDR1 MNHNY, CDR2 SVGAGI (reference sequence). This CDR3 has 15 residues. The CDR3 here is CASSPPRVLYNEQFF. CDR3 nucleotide sequence: TGTGCCAGCAGTCCTCCTCGTGTACTTTACAATGAGCAGTTCTTC.

The V call is TRBV28, the J call TRBJ2-7; the D call may be TRBD1 or TRBD2 (6 bases each). Germline V gene data show CDR1 as MDHEN and CDR2 as SYDVKM. The CDR3 is made up of 15 amino acids. The V gene lost 6 bases and the J gene lost 3 bases, with 18 bases spanning the gap. The CDR3 DNA follows: TGTGCCAGCAGCTCCAGGGGACTCATCCTCTACGAGCAGTACTTC. Translation gives CASSSRGLILYEQYF.

To note about this clone: Mismatch with germline at one junction end may stem from a read error. This rearrangement joins TRBV30 to TRBJ1-2; D not certain. Germline V gene lookup returns CDR1 GTSNPN and CDR2 SVGIG (reference sequence). The length of the CDR3 is 13 residues. CDR3 sequence: CTWSVRQNYGYTF. CDR3 nucleotide sequence: TGTACCTGGAGTGTACGCCAGAACTATGGCTACACCTTC.

The genes are TRBV4-3 and TRBJ2-3; D might be TRBD1 (5 bases). The length of the CDR3 is 15 residues. Trimming shortened V by 1 base and J by 4 bases, and 12 bases separated the two germline ends. CDR1 is LGHNA, CDR2 YSLEER, per germline. CDR3 nucleotides: TGCGCCAGCAGCCAAGTCAGGGCGTCGGCAGATACGCAGTATTTT. It specifies CASSQVRASADTQYF.

The rearrangement links TRBV9 to TRBJ2-1, with TRBD2 matching 9 bases. The CDR3 contains 15 residues. Germline loops: CDR1 SGDLS, CDR2 YYNGEE. The ends lost 4 bases at V and 4 bases at J; junction bases unmatched: 6. CDR3 bases: TGTGCCAGCAGCCCCCAGACTAGCGGTTACAATGAGCAGTTCTTC. Protein sequence: CASSPQTSGYNEQFF.

The chain links TRBV18 to TRBJ2-7, with 13 bases matching TRBD2. V lost 6 bases, J lost 2 bases, and 7 bases stayed unmatched. This CDR3 is built from 16 residues. Germline V gives CDR1 KGHSH, CDR2 LQKENI. The CDR3 nucleotides are TGTGCCAGCTCCCCCGGACTAGCGGGAGAGGCCTACGAGCAGTACTTC. This gives the protein CASSPGLAGEAYEQYF. Complete variable domain (other parts from reference TRBV18 and TRBJ2-7): NAGVMQNPRHLVRRRGQEARLRCSPMKGHSHVYWYRQLPEEGLKFMVYLQKENIIDESGMPKERFSAEFPKEGPSILRIQQVVRGDSAAYFCASSPGLAGEAYEQYFGPGTRLTVT.

The rearrangement joins TRBV7-6 to TRBJ2-1, with D maybe TRBD1 (6 bases). The ends were cut back, 1 base at V and 6 bases at J, with 10 bases in the middle. Germline V gives CDR1 SGHVS, CDR2 FNYEAQ. The CDR3 contains 14 residues. The CDR3 nucleotides are TGTGCCAGCAGCTTAGGGAGGACAGCCAATGAGCAGTTCTTC. Encoded protein: CASSLGRTANEQFF.

The chain employs TRBV2 and TRBJ1-5; no definite D call. The CDR3 spans 13 residues. V dropped 6 bases and J dropped 9 bases, with 15 bases sitting between them. Germline loops: CDR1 SNHLY, CDR2 FYNNEI. CDR3 nucleotide sequence: TGTGCCAGCAGCCGAGACACCCCAAGGCCCCAGCATTTT. It translates to CASSRDTPRPQHF.

CDR3 loop: CASSPGGWETQYF. CDR3 sequence (DNA): TGCGCCAGCAGCCCTGGGGGATGGGAGACCCAGTACTTC. This chain links TRBV5-1 with TRBJ2-5; the D gene could be TRBD1 or TRBD2 (5 bases each). V dropped 4 bases and J dropped 5 bases, with 12 bases sitting between them. This CDR3 spans 13 amino acids. Germline V gene data show CDR1 as SGHRS and CDR2 as YFSETQ.

This rearrangement joins TRBV9 to TRBJ1-3; D is unclear. Germline V gene sequence: CDR1 SGDLS, CDR2 YYNGEE. This CDR3 spans 15 amino acids. Deletions cut 1 base from V and 4 bases from J, with 12 bases between. The CDR3 spells CASSVLGRSGNTIYF. In DNA, the CDR3 is TGTGCCAGCAGCGTATTGGGTCGTTCCGGAAACACCATATATTTT.

The J gene is TRBJ1-1, the V gene TRBV4-3; D gene uncertain. Germline CDR1 is LGHNA and CDR2 is YSLEER. Trimming removed 4 bases at V and 1 base at J, with 19 bases between. This CDR3 comprises 17 residues. This chain's CDR3 is CASSPQPPVRRNTEAFF. The CDR3, as DNA: TGCGCCAGCAGCCCGCAACCCCCCGTCAGAAGGAACACTGAAGCTTTCTTT.

This clone has just one count. This rearrangement joins TRBV29-1 to TRBJ2-7; D possibly corresponds to TRBD1 (5 bases). V dropped 5 bases and J dropped 5 bases, with 10 bases sitting between them. The germline gives CDR1 SQVTM, CDR2 ANQGSEA. The CDR3 is 11 residues long. The CDR3 loop reads CSVIRGHEQYF. CDR3 DNA sequence: TGCAGCGTTATTAGGGGCCACGAGCAGTACTTC.

CDR3 amino acids: CASSQEQIPADTQYF. CDR3 sequence (DNA): TGCGCCAGCAGCCAAGAACAGATCCCCGCAGATACGCAGTATTTT. The V call is TRBV4-3, the J call TRBJ2-3; no firm D call. V lost 0 bases and J 4 bases, leaving 11 bases between the germline ends. CDR1 is LGHNA and CDR2 is YSLEER in the germline V gene. The CDR3 extends over 15 amino acids.

The chain has TRBV7-2 and TRBJ2-4; 8 bases line up with TRBD1. Germline assignment: CDR1 SGHTA and CDR2 FQGNSA. This CDR3 comprises 15 residues. Losses at the gene ends were 5 bases for V and 6 bases for J; bases not matched to a gene: 9. This CDR3 reads CASSPGGGTGNIQYF. The CDR3 DNA reads TGTGCCAGCAGCCCTGGAGGGGGGACAGGAAACATTCAGTACTTC.

Here the CDR3 DNA reads TGTGCCAGCAGCCAGCAGGCTTATGGGCCCAGGGCCAAAAACATTCAGTACTTC. Its translation is CASSQQAYGPRAKNIQYF. The rearrangement uses TRBV7-9 and TRBJ2-4; D unclear. V lost 5 bases and J lost 1, with 21 bases in between. Germline V gene sequence: CDR1 SEHNR, CDR2 FQNEAQ (reference sequence). The CDR3 spans 18 residues.

Concerning this clone: The sample holds other DNA sequences that translate to the same CDR3. The chain joins TRBV5-1 to TRBJ2-3; 11 bases map to TRBD2. Trimming at V came to 0 bases and at J to 8 bases, leaving 2 bases not matched to a gene. The germline gives CDR1 SGHRS, CDR2 YFSETQ. This CDR3 spans 14 amino acids. DNA for the CDR3: TGCGCCAGCAGCTTGGGTCTAGCGGGGGGTACGCAGTATTTT. Translated, it gives CASSLGLAGGTQYF.